One sample yielded the 15 T cell receptor beta chains listed below, sequenced in a study of CD4 T cells in relation to SARS-CoV-2 and coronaviruses. Before the COVID-19 pandemic, during about 2011-2019, CD4+ T cells were taken from unexposed donors. Generated by immunoSEQ multiplex PCR, the TCRdb table keeps only in-frame clones and is missing some. Here the sample spans some 70,000 clones, approximately 95% being singletons. Sequencing input: naive CD4+ T cells from PBMCs. The subset here: naive CD4+ T cells isolated by negative enrichment. The source of these receptors is a human donor in good health.

This clone was found once. The J gene is TRBJ1-2, the V gene TRBV6-2 or TRBV6-3, with D possibly being TRBD1 (5 bases). The CDR3 is 16 residues long. Trimming took off 6 bases at V and 8 bases at J, with 25 bases between the two ends. Germline CDR1 MNHEY, CDR2 SVGEGT. This chain's CDR3 is CASSPQMGVGANGYTF. In DNA form, the CDR3 reads TGTGCCAGCAGCCCCCAGATGGGGGTTGGGGCTAACGGCTACACCTTC.

The rearrangement links TRBV13 to TRBJ2-1; a possible D gene is TRBD2 (5 bases). The CDR3 has 14 amino acids. Germline CDR1 PRHDT, CDR2 FYEKMQ (reference sequence). V was shortened by 3 bases and J by 8 bases, with 14 bases between the two germline ends. The CDR3 reads CASSLQVLRDEQFF. The CDR3 DNA reads as TGTGCCAGCAGCTTGCAGGTTTTGAGGGATGAGCAGTTCTTC.

The V gene is TRBV7-3, the J gene TRBJ2-1; D remains unclear. CDR1 and CDR2 (germline): SGHTA, FQGTGA. The CDR3 is 15 amino acids. The ends were cut back, 4 bases at V and 3 bases at J, with 13 bases in the middle. The CDR3 DNA is TGTGCCAGCAGCTCCGGGCGGCTTGTCTACAATGAGCAGTTCTTC. This gives the protein CASSSGRLVYNEQFF. The whole variable domain, filled in from reference TRBV7-3 and TRBJ2-1, reads GAGVSQTPSNKVTEKGKYVELRCDPISGHTALYWYRQSLGQGPEFLIYFQGTGAADDSGLPNDRFFAVRPEGSVSTLKIQRTERGDSAVYLCASSSGRLVYNEQFFGPGTRLTVL.

The rearrangement uses TRBV7-8 and TRBJ2-3; 7 nucleotides align to TRBD1. CDR1 is SGHVS and CDR2 is FQNEAQ in the germline V gene. V was pared by 5 bases and J by 2 bases, with 10 bases of the junction left unmatched. CDR3 length equals 16 residues. CDR3 bases: TGTGCCAGCAGCCTTTGGACAGGAACCCCCACAGATACGCAGTATTTT. Translation gives CASSLWTGTPTDTQYF.

V is TRBV5-8 and J is TRBJ1-1; D is unclear. Germline V gives CDR1 SGHTS, CDR2 YDEGEE. The CDR3 length is 12 residues. V was shortened by 4 bases and J by 3 bases, with 7 bases between the two germline ends. The CDR3 region has the DNA TGTGCCAGCAGCCCCTCTTACACTGAAGCTTTCTTT. As protein: CASSPSYTEAFF.

About this clone: At the DNA level, this CDR3 is encoded by other sequences in the same sample as well. The V and J genes are TRBV18 and TRBJ2-1, with D uncertain. Germline CDR1 is KGHSH and CDR2 is LQKENI. CDR3 length: 15 residues. Trimming cost V 3 bases and J 4 bases, with 13 bases left between them. The DNA for the CDR3 is TGTGCCAGCTCACCTCGCCCAGAAGAGTACAATGAGCAGTTCTTC. It codes for CASSPRPEEYNEQFF.

The gene calls are TRBV5-1 and TRBJ2-1; 10 bases are shared with TRBD2. The CDR3 covers 15 residues. J lost 9 bases, V lost 5 bases, and 11 bases had no gene match. Germline V gives CDR1 SGHRS, CDR2 YFSETQ. The CDR3 reads CASSFQAGGPGEQFF. The CDR3 coding sequence is TGCGCCAGCAGTTTCCAAGCGGGAGGGCCCGGTGAGCAGTTCTTC. The full variable domain, completed using reference TRBV5-1 and TRBJ2-1, is KAGVTQTPRYLIKTRGQQVTLSCSPISGHRSVSWYQQTPGQGLQFLFEYFSETQRNKGNFPGRFSGRQFSNSRSEMNVSTLELGDSALYLCASSFQAGGPGEQFFGPGTRLTVL.

The rearrangement uses TRBV19 and TRBJ2-7; TRBD2 aligns across 12 bases. Germline-derived CDR1 and CDR2 are LNHDA and SQIVND (reference sequence). The CDR3 sequence is 15 residues long. After removal of 1 base from V and 2 bases from J, the junction contained 0 bases not matched to a gene. The DNA of the CDR3 is TGTGCCAGTAGTATAGGACTAGCGGGAGCCTACGAGCAGTACTTC. Its translation is CASSIGLAGAYEQYF.

V usage is TRBV28 and J usage is TRBJ1-2; D may be TRBD1 (5 bases). Trimming removed 6 bases at V and 6 bases at J, with 14 bases between. Germline CDR1 reads MDHEN; CDR2 reads SYDVKM. CDR3 length: 13 amino acids. CDR3 sequence reads: CASRPAQGHGYTF. Here the CDR3 DNA reads TGTGCCAGCAGACCCGCCCAGGGACATGGCTACACCTTC.

The chain joins TRBV4-3 to TRBJ1-5, with D maybe TRBD1 (6 bases). Germline V lookup: CDR1 LGHNA, CDR2 YSLEER. This CDR3 spans 15 amino acids. Trimming stripped 5 bases from V and 2 bases from J, with 13 bases between. This CDR3 is CASSATGYGNQPQHF. The CDR3 DNA reads TGCGCCAGCAGCGCTACAGGGTATGGCAATCAGCCCCAGCATTTT.

The chain combines TRBV27 with TRBJ1-5; D is undetermined. CDR3 length equals 16 residues. Germline V gene sequence: CDR1 MNHEY, CDR2 SMNVEV (reference sequence). V shed 7 bases and J shed 0 bases, with 16 bases lying between them. CDR3 region: CASTQLGWISNQPQHF. The CDR3, as DNA: TGTGCCAGCACCCAACTCGGGTGGATTAGCAATCAGCCCCAGCATTTT.

The chain employs TRBV3-1 (or the pseudogene TRBV3-2) and TRBJ2-1; no firm D call. Germline V lookup: CDR1 LGHDT, CDR2 YNNKEL (reference sequence). The V end lost 4 bases, the J end lost 0 bases, and 4 bases lay between the germline ends. CDR3 length: 13 amino acids. The CDR3 is CASSPPSYNEQFF. In DNA form, the CDR3 reads TGTGCCAGCAGCCCTCCCTCCTACAATGAGCAGTTCTTC.

The V gene is TRBV21-1, the J gene TRBJ1-3; TRBD1 was called by the table and not checked on the DNA. TRBV21-1 is classified as a pseudogene. This CDR3 has 16 amino acids. The CDR3 nucleotides read TGTGCCAGCAGCAAGCCAGGGCCGTACACTGGAAACACCATATATTTT. Protein sequence: CASSKPGPYTGNTIYF.

V and J are TRBV6-2 or TRBV6-3 and TRBJ2-2, with D tentatively TRBD1 or TRBD2 (5 bases each). The CDR3 runs to 17 residues. The germline V gene encodes CDR1 MNHEY and CDR2 SVGEGT. Deletions cut 3 bases from V and 3 bases from J, with 17 bases between. CDR3 nucleotide sequence: TGTGCCAGCAGTTATGAGGGGCGAATAACTCACACCGGGGAGCTGTTTTTT. This codes for CASSYEGRITHTGELFF.

The rearrangement joins TRBV6-2 or TRBV6-3 to TRBJ2-1, with 11 bases that match TRBD2. Germline V gene sequence: CDR1 MNHEY, CDR2 SVGEGT. The CDR3 totals 15 residues. The V gene end was trimmed by 4 bases and the J gene end by 7 bases; junction bases not matched to a gene: 6. The CDR3 loop is CASSFASGGTNEQFF. The CDR3, as DNA: TGTGCCAGCAGTTTCGCTAGCGGGGGGACAAATGAGCAGTTCTTC.